Described below is a single TCR beta chain sequence and its context. This record belongs to a study of cytomegalovirus exposure and HLA in healthy donors. Overall study: The 110 or so validation repertoires, a later analysis reported, used the same platform as the approximately 670 first-cohort repertoires.

Germline CDR1 is MDHEN and CDR2 is SYDVKM. V gave up 7 bases and J gave up 4 bases, with 16 bases separating them. This CDR3 is 14 amino acids long. The donors were part of the validation cohort, which consisted of 120 subjects and was separate from the first cohort of under 750 subjects. The table came from immunoSEQ multiplex PCR; TCRdb's copy has only in-frame clones and leaves some out. The data show hundreds of thousands of clones, with roughly 83% seen just once and over 13% held by the top ten. The sequencing input was PBMCs. This TCR was sampled from a woman in her 30s in good health and CMV-seropositive. The chain recombines TRBV28 with TRBJ1-2, with D tentatively TRBD1 (5 bases). The CDR3 sequence: CASKSQGNGYGYTF. CDR3 nucleotides: TGTGCCAGCAAATCCCAGGGAAATGGCTATGGCTACACCTTC.